Detailed here is one TCR beta chain. No antigen is known for it. This sample's time point: persistent/refractory GD, antithyroid drugs over 5 years with positive TRAb. The TCR library was prepared using RNA isolated from PBMCs. These data originate in a study of regulatory T cells in long-lasting Graves disease. Broader study findings: TRBV28 was favored in persistent disease, as were TRBJ1-2 and TRBJ2-5.

Arm-PCR of CDR3 regions with iRepertoire HTBI primers generated TCR beta libraries. MiXCR was run by TCRdb on the multiplex PCR reads, yielding one entry per CDR3 protein. Among approximately 400,000 distinct CDR3 sequences listed, less than 25% were seen once. The CDR3 contains 11 residues. Between the trimmed V and J ends, which lost 5 bases and 6 bases, there was a span of 8 bases. The V gene's germline CDR1 is SEHNR and CDR2 FQNEAQ (reference sequence). The material was peripheral blood mononuclear cells (PBMCs), obtained when the disease was refractory, from a patient treated with antithyroid drugs. The J gene is TRBJ2-7, the V gene TRBV7-9, with D uncertain. The sequence derives from a female donor with Graves disease. In nucleotides, the CDR3 is TGTGCCAGCAGCGTCCTCGGCGAGCAGTACTTC. It encodes CASSVLGEQYF. Drawing the rest from reference TRBV7-9 and TRBJ2-7, the complete variable domain is DTGVSQNPRHKITKRGQNVTFRCDPISEHNRLYWYRQTLGQGPEFLTYFQNEAQLEKSRLLSDRFSAERPKGSFSTLEIQRTEQGDSAMYLCASSVLGEQYFGPGTRLTVT.